The TCR beta chain described here comes from a study of human CD8 memory T cell subsets. Construction of TCR beta libraries was accomplished by means of UMI-labeled 5' RACE. Each CDR3 protein gets one entry in TCRdb, which reprocessed the 5' RACE reads and gives no DNA. The sample's table shows about 4,900 distinct CDR3 sequences. Buffy coats from healthy donors yielded the PBMC. Duplicate vials of about 150,000 sorted CD8+ T cells per subset supplied the RNA. In the case of this clonotype: Its target is not known.

Study-wide results and caveats: According to Chao1 estimates, stem-like memory T cells seemed more diverse than precursor exhausted T cells were. The authors found that stem-like memory and precursor exhausted T cell repertoires overlapped minimally.

Germline V gene sequence: CDR1 MDHEN, CDR2 SYDVKM. The CDR3 covers 15 residues. This chain links TRBV28 with TRBJ2-5; TCRdb calls TRBD1, which cannot be checked without DNA. What was sequenced was CD8+ T cells from PBMCs. The sequence was obtained from a human donor in good health. The CDR3 region is CASSPPPTGAETQYF. Based on the CDR3 plus reference TRBV28 and TRBJ2-5, the full variable domain is DVKVTQSSRYLVKRTGEKVFLECVQDMDHENMFWYRQDPGLGLRLIYFSYDVKMKEKGDIPEGYSVSREKKERFSLILESASTNQTSMYLCASSPPPTGAETQYFGPGTRLLVL.